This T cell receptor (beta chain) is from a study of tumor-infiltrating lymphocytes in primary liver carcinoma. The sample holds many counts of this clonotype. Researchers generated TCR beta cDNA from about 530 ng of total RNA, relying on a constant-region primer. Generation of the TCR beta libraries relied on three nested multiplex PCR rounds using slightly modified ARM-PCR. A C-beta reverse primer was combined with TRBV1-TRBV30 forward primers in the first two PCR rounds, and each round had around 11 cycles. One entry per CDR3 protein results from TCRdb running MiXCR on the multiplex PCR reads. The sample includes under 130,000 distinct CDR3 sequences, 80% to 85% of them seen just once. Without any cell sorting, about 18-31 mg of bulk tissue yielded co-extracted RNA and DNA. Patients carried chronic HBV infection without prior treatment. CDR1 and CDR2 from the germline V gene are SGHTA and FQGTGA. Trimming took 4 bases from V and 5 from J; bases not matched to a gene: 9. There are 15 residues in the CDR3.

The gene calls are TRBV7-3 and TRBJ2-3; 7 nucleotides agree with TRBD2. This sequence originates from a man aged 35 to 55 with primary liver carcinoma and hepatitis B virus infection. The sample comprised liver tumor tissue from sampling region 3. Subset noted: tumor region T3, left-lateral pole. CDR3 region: CASSSLGGEGDTQYF. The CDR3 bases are TGTGCCAGCAGCTCCCTGGGGGGGGAGGGAGATACGCAGTATTTT.